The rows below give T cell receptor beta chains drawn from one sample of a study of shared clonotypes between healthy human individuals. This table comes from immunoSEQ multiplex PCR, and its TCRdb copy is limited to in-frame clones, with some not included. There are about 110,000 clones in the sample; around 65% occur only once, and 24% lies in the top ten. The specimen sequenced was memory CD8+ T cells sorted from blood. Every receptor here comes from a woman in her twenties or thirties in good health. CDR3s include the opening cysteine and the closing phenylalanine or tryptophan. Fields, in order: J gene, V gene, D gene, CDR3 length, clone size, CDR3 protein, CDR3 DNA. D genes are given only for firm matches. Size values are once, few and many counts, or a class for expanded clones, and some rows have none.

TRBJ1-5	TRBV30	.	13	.	CAWSLAGGQPQHF	TGTGCCTGGAGTCTGGCGGGGGGGCAGCCCCAGCATTTT
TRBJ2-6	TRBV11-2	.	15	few	CASSLVGTGANVLTF	TGTGCCAGCAGCTTAGTGGGGACTGGGGCCAACGTCCTGACTTTC
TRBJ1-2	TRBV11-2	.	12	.	CASSPRNYGYTF	TGTGCCAGCAGCCCTCGTAACTATGGCTACACCTTC
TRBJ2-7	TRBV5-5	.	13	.	CASRFGVRYEQYF	TGTGCCAGCCGGTTTGGGGTTCGGTACGAGCAGTACTTC
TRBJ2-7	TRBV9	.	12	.	CASSVNSYEQYF	TGTGCCAGCAGCGTAAACAGCTACGAGCAGTACTTC
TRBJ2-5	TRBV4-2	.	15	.	CASSPAAGYQETQYF	TGTGCCAGCAGCCCCGCCGCGGGGTACCAAGAGACCCAGTACTTC
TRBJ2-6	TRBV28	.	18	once	CASSPWTVKLSGANVLTF	TGTGCCAGCAGTCCCTGGACAGTGAAGCTCTCTGGGGCCAACGTCCTGACTTTC
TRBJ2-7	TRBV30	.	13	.	CAWSLDSSGEQYF	TGTGCCTGGAGTCTAGACAGCTCGGGCGAGCAGTACTTC
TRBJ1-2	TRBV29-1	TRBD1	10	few	CSVSDRDYTF	TGCAGCGTATCGGACAGGGACTACACCTTC
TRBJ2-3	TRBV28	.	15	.	CASSLSGYRTDTQYF	TGTGCCAGCAGTTTATCCGGGTACCGCACAGATACGCAGTATTTT
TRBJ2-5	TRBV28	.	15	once	CASSGEGGRWETQYF	TGTGCCAGCAGTGGCGAGGGGGGACGGTGGGAGACCCAGTACTTC
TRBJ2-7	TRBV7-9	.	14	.	CASSLGRDPYEQYF	TGTGCCAGCAGCTTAGGCAGGGACCCTTACGAGCAGTACTTC
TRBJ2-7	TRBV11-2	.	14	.	CASGGLDSSYEQYF	TGTGCCAGCGGAGGCTTGGACAGCTCCTACGAGCAGTACTTC
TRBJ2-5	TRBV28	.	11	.	CASSGPRAQYF	TGTGCCAGCAGTGGCCCCAGGGCCCAGTACTTC
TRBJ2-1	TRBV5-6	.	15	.	CASSRRVRSPREQFF	TGTGCCAGCAGCCGACGGGTACGGTCCCCCCGGGAGCAGTTCTTC
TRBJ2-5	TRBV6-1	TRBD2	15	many	CASSEEEASGAPQYF	TGTGCCAGCAGTGAAGAGGAAGCTAGCGGGGCGCCCCAGTACTTC
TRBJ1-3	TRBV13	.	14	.	CASSEGVFGNTIYF	TGTGCCAGCAGCGAAGGGGTTTTTGGAAACACCATATATTTT
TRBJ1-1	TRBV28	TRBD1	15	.	CASSPPLTGDTEAFF	TGTGCCAGCAGTCCCCCATTGACAGGGGACACTGAAGCTTTCTTT
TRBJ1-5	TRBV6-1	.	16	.	CASSEATWGPNQPQHF	TGTGCCAGCAGTGAAGCAACATGGGGGCCCAATCAGCCCCAGCATTTT
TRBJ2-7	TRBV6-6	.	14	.	CASSYGWTDDEQYF	TGTGCCAGCAGTTACGGTTGGACAGACGACGAGCAGTACTTC
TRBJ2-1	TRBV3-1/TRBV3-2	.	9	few	CASDNEQFF	TGTGCCAGCGACAATGAGCAGTTCTTC
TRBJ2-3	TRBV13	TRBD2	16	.	CASSQGLAGGADTQYF	TGTGCCAGCAGCCAAGGACTAGCGGGAGGTGCGGATACGCAGTATTTT
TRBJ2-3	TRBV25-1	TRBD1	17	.	CASSAPTGQGTTDTQYF	TGTGCCAGCAGTGCCCCGACGGGACAGGGGACTACAGATACGCAGTATTTT
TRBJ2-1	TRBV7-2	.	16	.	CASSLDLGSSYNEQFF	TGTGCCAGCAGCTTAGATCTGGGAAGCTCCTACAATGAGCAGTTCTTC
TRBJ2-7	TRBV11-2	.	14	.	CASSVGTDSYEQYF	TGTGCCAGCAGTGTTGGGACTGACTCCTACGAGCAGTACTTC
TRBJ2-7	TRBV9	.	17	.	CASSPQPQGSSSYEQYF	TGTGCCAGCAGCCCGCAGCCCCAGGGTAGCTCCTCCTACGAGCAGTACTTC
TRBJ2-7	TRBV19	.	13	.	CASSPKASYEQYF	TGTGCCAGTAGCCCTAAGGCTTCCTACGAGCAGTACTTC
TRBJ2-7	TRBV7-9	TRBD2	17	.	CASSSRNLAGGAYEQYF	TGTGCCAGCAGCTCTAGGAATCTAGCGGGAGGCGCCTACGAGCAGTACTTC
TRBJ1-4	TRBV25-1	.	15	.	CASSGLDKTNEKLFF	TGTGCCAGCAGTGGCCTTGACAAAACTAATGAAAAACTGTTTTTT
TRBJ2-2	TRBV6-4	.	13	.	CASSAQDTGELFF	TGTGCCAGCAGCGCACAGGACACCGGGGAGCTGTTTTTT
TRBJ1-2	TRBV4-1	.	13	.	CASSHRERSGYTF	TGCGCCAGCAGCCACAGGGAGCGTTCTGGCTACACCTTC
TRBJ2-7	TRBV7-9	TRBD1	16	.	CAIEMRQGVPPYEQYF	TGTGCCATCGAAATGAGACAGGGGGTCCCCCCCTACGAGCAGTACTTC
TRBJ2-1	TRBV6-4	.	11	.	CASSVYNEQFF	TGTGCCAGCAGTGTATACAATGAGCAGTTCTTC
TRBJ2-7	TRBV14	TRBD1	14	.	CASSQGTGVSEQYF	TGTGCCAGCAGCCAAGGGACAGGGGTTTCTGAGCAGTACTTC
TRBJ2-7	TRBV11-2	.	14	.	CASSPDESSYEQYF	TGTGCCAGCAGCCCGGACGAGAGCTCCTACGAGCAGTACTTC
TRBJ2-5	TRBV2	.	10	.	CASMGETQYF	TGTGCCAGCATGGGGGAGACCCAGTACTTC
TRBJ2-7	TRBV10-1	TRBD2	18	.	CASTGSETSGRGFHEQYF	TGCGCCAGCACGGGGAGTGAGACTAGCGGGAGAGGATTCCACGAGCAGTACTTC
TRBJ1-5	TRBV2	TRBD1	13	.	CASNLDRGGPQHF	TGTGCCAGCAACCTCGACAGGGGGGGTCCCCAGCATTTT
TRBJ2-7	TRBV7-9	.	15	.	CASSWTVAPISKEYF	TGTGCCAGCAGCTGGACAGTTGCGCCAATCTCAAAGGAGTACTTC
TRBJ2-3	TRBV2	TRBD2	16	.	CASSEVFGRGADTQYF	TGTGCCAGCAGTGAAGTGTTCGGGAGGGGCGCAGATACGCAGTATTTT
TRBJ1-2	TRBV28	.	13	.	CASSLQGLYGYTF	TGTGCCAGCAGTCTCCAGGGCCTCTATGGCTACACCTTC
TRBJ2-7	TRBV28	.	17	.	CASSFSPSGLGPGEQYF	TGTGCCAGCAGTTTCTCCCCCTCGGGGCTGGGGCCGGGGGAGCAGTACTTC
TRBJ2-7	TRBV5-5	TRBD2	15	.	CASRLASGFYYEQYF	TGTGCCAGCAGGTTAGCTAGCGGGTTCTACTACGAGCAGTACTTC
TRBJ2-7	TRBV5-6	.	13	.	CASSLGQSYEQYF	TGTGCCAGCAGCTTGGGCCAGAGCTACGAGCAGTACTTC
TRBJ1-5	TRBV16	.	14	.	CASSLQVSNQPQHF	TGTGCCAGCAGCCTGCAAGTTAGCAATCAGCCCCAGCATTTT
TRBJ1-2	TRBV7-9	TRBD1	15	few	CASSPKGTDNYGYTF	TGTGCCAGCAGCCCTAAAGGGACAGATAACTATGGCTACACCTTC